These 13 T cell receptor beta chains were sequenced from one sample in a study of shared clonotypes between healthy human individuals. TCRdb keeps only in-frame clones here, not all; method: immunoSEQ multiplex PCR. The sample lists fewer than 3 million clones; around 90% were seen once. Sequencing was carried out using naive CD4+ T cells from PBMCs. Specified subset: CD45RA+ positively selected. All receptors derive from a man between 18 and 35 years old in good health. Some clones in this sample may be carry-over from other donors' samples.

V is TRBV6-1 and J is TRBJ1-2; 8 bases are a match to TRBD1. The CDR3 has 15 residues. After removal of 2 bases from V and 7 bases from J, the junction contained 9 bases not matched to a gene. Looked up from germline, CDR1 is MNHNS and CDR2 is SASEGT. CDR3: CASSELGQGASGYTF. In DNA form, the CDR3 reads TGTGCCAGCAGTGAATTGGGTCAGGGGGCGAGTGGCTACACCTTC.

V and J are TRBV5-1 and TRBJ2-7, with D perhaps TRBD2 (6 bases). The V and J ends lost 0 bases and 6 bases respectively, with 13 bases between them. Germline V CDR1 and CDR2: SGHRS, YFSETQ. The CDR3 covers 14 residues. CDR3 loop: CASSLAGSPSEQYF. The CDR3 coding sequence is TGCGCCAGCAGCTTGGCCGGGAGCCCCTCCGAGCAGTACTTC.

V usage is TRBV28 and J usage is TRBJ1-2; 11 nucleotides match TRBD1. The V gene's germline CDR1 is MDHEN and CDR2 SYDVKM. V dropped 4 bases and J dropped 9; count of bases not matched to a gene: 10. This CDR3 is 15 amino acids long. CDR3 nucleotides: TGTGCCAGCAGTTCCCCCAGGACAGGGGGCCTACGCTACACCTTC. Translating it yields CASSSPRTGGLRYTF.

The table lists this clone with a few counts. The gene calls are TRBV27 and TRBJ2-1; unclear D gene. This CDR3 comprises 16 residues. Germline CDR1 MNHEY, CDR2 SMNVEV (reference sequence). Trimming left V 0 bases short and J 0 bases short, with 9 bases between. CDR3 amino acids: CASSLSGVSSYNEQFF. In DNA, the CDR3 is TGTGCCAGCAGTTTATCGGGCGTTAGCTCCTACAATGAGCAGTTCTTC.

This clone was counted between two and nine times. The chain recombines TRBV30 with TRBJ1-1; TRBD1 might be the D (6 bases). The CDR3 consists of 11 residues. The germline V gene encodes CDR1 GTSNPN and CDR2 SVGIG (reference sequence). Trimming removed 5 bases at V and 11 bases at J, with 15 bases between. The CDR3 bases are TGTGCCTGGTCGACAGGCCCCGGCGCTTTCTTT. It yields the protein CAWSTGPGAFF.

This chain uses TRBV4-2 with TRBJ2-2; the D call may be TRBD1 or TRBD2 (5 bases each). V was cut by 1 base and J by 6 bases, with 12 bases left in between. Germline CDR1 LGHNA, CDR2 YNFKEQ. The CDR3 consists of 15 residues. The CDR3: CASSQVSEGPGELFF. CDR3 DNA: TGTGCCAGCAGCCAAGTAAGCGAGGGACCCGGGGAGCTGTTTTTT.

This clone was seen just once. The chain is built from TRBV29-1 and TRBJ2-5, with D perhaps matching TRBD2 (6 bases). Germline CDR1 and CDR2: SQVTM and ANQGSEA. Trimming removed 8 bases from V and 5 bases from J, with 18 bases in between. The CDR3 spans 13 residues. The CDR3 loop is CSTALDYRETQYF. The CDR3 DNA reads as TGCAGCACCGCATTGGACTATCGGGAGACCCAGTACTTC.

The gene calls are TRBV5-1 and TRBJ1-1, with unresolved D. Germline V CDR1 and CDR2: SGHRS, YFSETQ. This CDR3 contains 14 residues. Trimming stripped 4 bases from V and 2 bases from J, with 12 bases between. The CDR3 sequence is CASSVDGLNTEAFF. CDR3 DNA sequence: TGCGCCAGCAGCGTGGACGGACTTAACACTGAAGCTTTCTTT.

CDR3 DNA sequence: TGTGCCAGCAGTTTACCTAGCGGGAGGGCCTCTTCCTACGAGCAGTACTTC. This sequence encodes CASSLPSGRASSYEQYF. The V call is TRBV28, the J call TRBJ2-7, with 12 bases fitting TRBD2. The V gene end was trimmed by 2 bases and the J gene end by 1 base; junction bases not matched to a gene: 6. CDR3 size: 17 residues. Germline V lookup: CDR1 MDHEN, CDR2 SYDVKM.

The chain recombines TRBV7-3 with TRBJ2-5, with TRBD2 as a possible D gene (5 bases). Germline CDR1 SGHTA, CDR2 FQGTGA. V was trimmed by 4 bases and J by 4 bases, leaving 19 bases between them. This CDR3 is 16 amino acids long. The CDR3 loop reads CASSYQRGSPPETQYF. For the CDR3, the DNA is TGTGCCAGCAGCTACCAGAGAGGGAGCCCCCCAGAGACCCAGTACTTC.

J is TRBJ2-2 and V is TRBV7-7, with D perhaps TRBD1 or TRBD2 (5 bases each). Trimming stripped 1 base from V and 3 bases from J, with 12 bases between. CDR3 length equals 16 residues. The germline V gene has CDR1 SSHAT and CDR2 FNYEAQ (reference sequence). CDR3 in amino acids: CASSLVEGQDTGELFF. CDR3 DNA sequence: TGTGCCAGCAGCTTAGTTGAGGGGCAGGACACCGGGGAGCTGTTTTTT.

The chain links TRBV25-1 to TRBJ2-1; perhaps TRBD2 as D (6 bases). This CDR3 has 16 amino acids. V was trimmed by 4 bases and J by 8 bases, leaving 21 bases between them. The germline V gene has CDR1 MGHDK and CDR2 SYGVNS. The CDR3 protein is CASSGTGTPRGDEQFF. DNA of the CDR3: TGTGCCAGCAGTGGCACCGGGACTCCTAGGGGCGATGAGCAGTTCTTC.

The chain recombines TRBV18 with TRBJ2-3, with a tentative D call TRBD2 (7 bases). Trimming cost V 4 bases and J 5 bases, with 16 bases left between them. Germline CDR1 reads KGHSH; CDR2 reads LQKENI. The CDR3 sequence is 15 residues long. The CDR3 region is CASSRDRGGRDTQYF. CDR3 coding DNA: TGTGCCAGCTCACGCGATCGCGGGGGCAGAGATACGCAGTATTTT.